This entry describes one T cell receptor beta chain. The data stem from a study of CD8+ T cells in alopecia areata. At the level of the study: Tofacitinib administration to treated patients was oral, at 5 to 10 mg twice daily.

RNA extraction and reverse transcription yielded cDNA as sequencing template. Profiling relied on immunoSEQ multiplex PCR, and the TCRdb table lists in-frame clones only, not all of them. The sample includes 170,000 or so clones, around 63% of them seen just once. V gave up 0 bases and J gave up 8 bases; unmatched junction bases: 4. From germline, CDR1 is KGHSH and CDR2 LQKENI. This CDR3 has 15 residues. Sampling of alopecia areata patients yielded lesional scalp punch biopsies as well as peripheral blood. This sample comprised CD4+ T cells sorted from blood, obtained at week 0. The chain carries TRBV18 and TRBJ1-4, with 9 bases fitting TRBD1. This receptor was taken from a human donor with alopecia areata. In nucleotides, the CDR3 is TGTGCCAGCTCACCACCGGGACAGGGAACCGAAAAACTGTTTTTT. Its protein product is CASSPPGQGTEKLFF.